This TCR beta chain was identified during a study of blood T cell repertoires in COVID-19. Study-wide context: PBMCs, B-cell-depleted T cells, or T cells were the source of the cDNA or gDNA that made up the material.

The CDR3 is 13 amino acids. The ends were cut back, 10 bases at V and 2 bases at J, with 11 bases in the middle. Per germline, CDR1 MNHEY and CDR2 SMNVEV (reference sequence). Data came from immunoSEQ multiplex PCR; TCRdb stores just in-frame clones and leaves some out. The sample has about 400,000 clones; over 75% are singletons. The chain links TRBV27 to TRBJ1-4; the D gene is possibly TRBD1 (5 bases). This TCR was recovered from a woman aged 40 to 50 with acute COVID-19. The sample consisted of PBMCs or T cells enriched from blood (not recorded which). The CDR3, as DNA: TGTGCCACCGGGGGTTCCACTAATGAAAAACTGTTTTTT. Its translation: CATGGSTNEKLFF.